This T cell receptor (beta chain) emerged from a study of shared T cell receptors in the human thymus. The table came from immunoSEQ multiplex PCR; TCRdb's copy has only in-frame clones and leaves some out. There are more than 550,000 clones in the sample; around 87% occur only once, and 0.0094% lies in the top ten. Trimming took off 0 bases at V and 5 bases at J, with 14 bases between the two ends. Germline V gene sequence: CDR1 MNHEY, CDR2 SVGAGI. The length of the CDR3 is 16 residues. These data are also associated with another study on human thymus T cells. That publication notes: The study used thymus tissue resected during corrective heart surgery. Thymic and blood repertoires seemed to show skewed V and J gene use. Overlap was high between thymic repertoires from unrelated individuals, as reported in related research.

This clonotype was obtained from a boy younger than two with a congenital heart defect. The source material was thymocytes. The chain has TRBV6-5 and TRBJ2-1; weak D call: TRBD2 (6 bases). The CDR3 loop reads CASSYSGRRGHNEQFF. The CDR3 DNA is TGTGCCAGCAGTTACTCCGGGAGAAGGGGCCACAATGAGCAGTTCTTC.